This record concerns one TCR beta chain sequence. The antigen this receptor binds is unknown. Nothing much larger sits one base from this clone, and base qualities are not available. This entry belongs to a study of cytomegalovirus exposure and HLA in healthy donors (dated 2017 in TCRdb). In the study overall: According to an earlier analysis of around 600 of the donors, roughly 180 million T cells yielded over 100 million unique TCR beta sequences and approximately 300 Gb of sequence data. Approximately 300 gigabases of sequencing data and approximately 91 million unique TCR sequences made up an early release that covered nearly 650 HLA-typed donors. Of the roughly 420 genotyped donors, 81% were placed in the genetic ancestry cluster associated with self-reported Caucasian donors. The study aimed to test whether signatures of past pathogen exposure could be identified by cataloging public T cell receptors. The study profiled the T cell repertoires of hundreds of subjects by immunosequencing and related them to cytomegalovirus serostatus. Along with the roughly 710-subject first cohort, a separate validation cohort of more than 90 different subjects was used. To predict cytomegalovirus infection status, the study combined high-throughput TCR immunosequencing, statistical association of individual TCRs with disease status, and machine learning. A later analysis re-analyzed previously published TCR beta repertoires from roughly 690 donors and added high-resolution HLA genotyping to study TCR occurrence patterns. Rather than drawing on any new phenotypic data, the later analysis identified candidate immune exposures from TCR beta sequences and the way those sequences occurred across donors. To decide whether each TCR beta V gene segment behaved as functional or pseudogenic, an earlier analysis of several hundred of the donors relied on high-throughput TCR beta sequencing. Donor age, sex, ethnicity and CMV serostatus were compiled together with the repertoire data. In a later genetic analysis, genome-wide SNP genotypes for about three fifths of the roughly 670 donors were used, and that subset was treated as a discovery cohort. All discovery cohort repertoires had been generated using a single sequencing platform. HLA typing included class I and class II loci at four-digit resolution. The number of donors typed differed by locus, with 629-630 for A, B, C, DRB1 and DQB1, more than 500 for DQA1, about 610 for DPA1, and 450 to 480 for DPB1. Several DR-DQ haplotypes were handled as single units for association and clustering because linkage in the cohort was strong. On average, roughly 250,000 unique TCR beta nucleotide sequences were sequenced per donor among 350 to 400 genotyped donors of the cohort, with roughly 18% of those sequences being non-productive.

The cohort consisted of 600 or so healthy bone marrow donors. At the time of sampling, every cohort member was nominally healthy, though immune exposures that went unrecorded were likely present. The donor tested CMV seropositive and was one of the 289 seropositive cohort members. A peripheral blood sample was collected from each donor, and TCR beta sequencing was performed on peripheral blood mononuclear cells. The Qiagen DNeasy Blood Extraction Kit was used to extract genomic DNA from the blood cell samples. Broad study findings and their caveats: Compared with equally common non-associated chains, HLA-associated TCR beta chains in a later analysis were more clonally expanded and had lower generation probabilities. For the cohort, immune exposure information was limited to CMV serostatus. Sequencing depth was assumed to be roughly uniform across donors in the presence/absence analyses, though that assumption may not hold. The authors suggested that the approach could potentially be generalized to other disease states and immunological phenotypes. A later analysis reported that several top co-occurrence clusters appeared linked to parvovirus B19, influenza, CMV and Epstein-Barr virus. Because counts were too low, some 17 rarely observed V segments, including chromosome 9 orphons, were left out of the earlier analysis of approximately 580 of the donors. Strong co-occurrence of HLA alleles, especially DR and DQ, made assigning TCR associations to individual alleles difficult. Because HLA typing was unavailable for some donors at each locus, only the typed subset was used in association tests. According to a later analysis, most CMV-associated TCR beta chains appeared to be HLA-restricted, and the HLA associations seemed to be driven largely by CMV exposure. A further reported finding was that TCR beta sequences accurately predicted the HLA-A and HLA-B alleles for most subjects in the first cohort. In a later analysis, TCR association rates were found to vary across HLA loci, with the most associated TCRs seen for DRB1 alleles and the fewest for HLA-C alleles. Cytomegalovirus status was reported to be diagnosed by the classifier with high specificity and sensitivity in both the original and validation cohorts. Compared with the approximately 700-donor mean, donors in an Asian-associated ancestry cluster had fewer N-insertions in productive TCRs, according to a later genetic analysis. In an earlier analysis of 500 to 650 of the donors, most TCR beta V segments appeared in productive rearrangements about 87% or about 30% of the time, broadly matching IMGT annotations. In a later analysis, about 16,000 TCR beta sequences were associated with specific HLA alleles at a false discovery rate of 0.05. A later genetic analysis associated a missense DCLRE1C variant with V-gene and J-gene trimming of TCR beta chains, and an independent cohort replicated the association. A cluster of highly shared sequence variants was judged likely to represent a technical artifact of the sequencing pipeline. In the study, some 160 TCR beta chains were listed as associated with cytomegalovirus. Linkage disequilibrium might explain the correlated functional status among segregating V segments, but an unknown experimental factor could not be ruled out. Most TCR sequences were observed very rarely across donors, whereas some public TCRs were present in many individuals. This cohort had only TCR beta chains sequenced, and the lack of alpha or paired-chain data limited which features could be detected. In vitro tests confirmed that three of the cytomegalovirus-associated TCR beta chains recognize cytomegalovirus antigens.

Library preparation was by the immunoSEQ multiplex PCR assay. A mixture of 60 forward primers for TCR Vbeta segments and 13 reverse primers for TCR Jbeta segments was used in the multiplex PCR. Amplification of the CDR3 region of rearranged TCR beta genes was performed with a multiplex PCR assay on genomic DNA. Amplified TCR beta libraries were sequenced as 87-base-pair reads on the Illumina HiSeq System. Per the original workflow: A later analysis tallied around 80 million unique TCR beta chains across the approximately 670 repertoires, and around 12 million of those chains were shared by two or more donors. Raw reads were error-corrected and collapsed into unique sequences by a nearest-neighbor algorithm in which closely related sequences were merged to remove PCR and sequencing errors. To assign V, D and J gene segments, CDR3 sequences were aligned to IMGT reference sequences. For a sequence to be retained, a match of at least six nucleotides to both a V gene segment and a J gene segment was required. Rearrangements were classified as productive when the CDR3 lacked stop codons and remained in frame with V and J, and all other rearrangements were classified as non-productive. CDR3 was defined according to IMGT convention as the region running from the second conserved V-encoded cysteine to the conserved J-encoded phenylalanine. Sequences without an unambiguous match to a single V gene segment were excluded from the earlier analysis of about 600 of the donors. An earlier analysis of 587 of the donors classified V segments as functional when productive rearrangements were above 56.7% and as segregating when the standard deviation between donors was above 5%. A statistical classification framework was built to diagnose cytomegalovirus status from the catalog of TCR beta chain sequences. V and J gene assignment, in a later analysis, came from comparing TCR nucleotide sequences with IMGT/GENE-DB human TR gene sequences. In a later analysis, CDR3 sequences and most-parsimonious VDJ recombination scenarios were assigned using the TCRdist pipeline. In a later analysis, each TCR beta chain was defined by its CDR3 amino acid sequence together with its V-gene family, and reads lacking a unique V-gene family were excluded. As a way to deal with suspected cross-contamination and a sequencing artifact, a later analysis dropped 450 to 700 nucleotide sequences that were highly shared and had low generation probability. A later analysis calculated a clonal expansion index for each public chain from normalized within-repertoire ranks of inferred template counts. A later analysis computed generation probabilities with a VDJ recombination model fitted to out-of-frame rearrangements, and checked the results against IGoR. In a later analysis, hypergeometric tests were used to score TCR-TCR, TCR-HLA and TCR-CMV co-occurrence, with a repertoire-size bias correction applied to TCR pairs. A later analysis estimated false discovery rates by permuting HLA or CMV assignments 20 times. In a later analysis, co-occurring TCRs were grouped using DBSCAN, with TCRdist sequence similarity added in when clustering inside HLA-allele-positive subsets. Repertoires with fewer than 30,000 or more than 120,000 public chains, plus five repertoires with anomalous nucleotide sharing, were excluded from co-occurrence clustering. In its TCRdb copy, this immuneACCESS table keeps in-frame sequences only and misses some clones. Where compared with another copy, unresolved V genes explain less than half of these, and the others have no known cause. V, J and clone size derive from that table, while D and trimming were established from the DNA sequence. The sample contains approximately 110,000 clones, over 75% of them found a single time. The top ten hold over 6.5% of the sample.

The TCR was taken from a woman aged 40 to 50 in good health and CMV-seropositive. Sequenced sample: PBMCs.

The CDR3 sequence is CASRPFSGVAGGGEQFF. The bases read TGTGCCAGTAGGCCGTTCTCCGGAGTAGCGGGAGGGGGGGAGCAGTTCTTC. The chain employs TRBV19 and TRBJ2-1, with 11 junctional bases fitting TRBD2. CDR1 LNHDA and CDR2 SQIVND were looked up in the germline V gene (reference sequence). The CDR3 measures 17 amino acids from cysteine to phenylalanine. Only the CDR3 DNA stays, 51 bases, in frame from base 1. V is cut back by 6 bases and J by 10 bases, with 17 bases in the junction unmatched.